This TCR beta chain was recovered during a study of cytomegalovirus exposure and HLA in healthy donors. Sequenced by immunoSEQ multiplex PCR; TCRdb stores in-frame clones only, minus some. The table includes roughly 56,000 clones, 85% to 95% detected once. Details on this clone: Its antigen is unidentified.

Overall study results and limits: Reportedly, cytomegalovirus status was diagnosed with high sensitivity and specificity.

V dropped 1 base and J dropped 2 bases, with 11 bases sitting between them. The germline V gene encodes CDR1 SGHRS and CDR2 YFSETQ. The CDR3 is 15 residues long. Sequencing used PBMCs. The rearrangement joins TRBV5-1 to TRBJ2-3, with TRBD2 as a possible D gene (5 bases). The clonotype was recovered from a young woman in good health and CMV-seropositive. CDR3: CASSLQDYDTDTQYF. CDR3 nucleotides: TGCGCCAGCAGCTTGCAAGACTACGACACAGATACGCAGTATTTT. Together with reference TRBV5-1 and TRBJ2-3, the CDR3 gives the full variable domain: KAGVTQTPRYLIKTRGQQVTLSCSPISGHRSVSWYQQTPGQGLQFLFEYFSETQRNKGNFPGRFSGRQFSNSRSEMNVSTLELGDSALYLCASSLQDYDTDTQYFGPGTRLTVL.